Following are 17 T cell receptor beta chains from one sample sequenced in a study of human T cells and chemical hapten exposure. Time point here: pre-sensitization, week 0. The treatment denotes: therapeutic diphenylcyclopropenone sensitization with weekly scalp DPC. A single record per CDR3 protein comes from TCRdb applying MiXCR to the RACE reads. Altogether 250,000 or so distinct CDR3 sequences are present, 7.5% to 9% being singletons, with the ten largest covering around 2.5%. Sample: whole blood, taken in connection with sensitization to the hapten diphenylcyclopropenone (DPC). The receptors stem from a woman aged 40 to 50 with alopecia areata. Some clones in this sample may be carry-over from other donors' samples.

This clonotype appeared a few times. The CDR3 DNA sequence: TGTGCCAGCAGTTTCAAGGTAGCGAGGAACTACAATGAGCAGTTCTTC. It codes for CASSFKVARNYNEQFF. J is TRBJ2-1 and V is TRBV12-3 or TRBV12-4; possibly TRBD2 for D (5 bases). The CDR3 has 16 residues. Trimming took 3 bases from V and 3 from J, leaving 15 bases between them.

V and J are TRBV5-1 and TRBJ2-3; 10 nucleotides line up with TRBD2. The CDR3 extends over 18 amino acids. J lost 1 base, V lost 4 bases, and 12 bases had no gene match. CDR1 is SGHRS, CDR2 YFSETQ, per germline. The chain's CDR3 is CASSTRQLAGTGTDTQYF. CDR3 bases: TGCGCCAGCAGCACCAGACAACTAGCGGGGACCGGCACAGATACGCAGTATTTT. The variable domain in full, completed from reference TRBV5-1 and TRBJ2-3, reads KAGVTQTPRYLIKTRGQQVTLSCSPISGHRSVSWYQQTPGQGLQFLFEYFSETQRNKGNFPGRFSGRQFSNSRSEMNVSTLELGDSALYLCASSTRQLAGTGTDTQYFGPGTRLTVL.

A single count supports this clonotype. The V gene is TRBV20-1, the J gene TRBJ2-4; D is perhaps TRBD1 or TRBD2 (5 bases each). The CDR3 is 13 residues long. Trimming pared 3 bases from V and 11 bases from J, leaving 17 bases between. CDR1 is DFQATT, CDR2 SNEGSKA, per germline (reference sequence). The CDR3 DNA reads as TGCAGTGCTAGTATGGGACGGCTATTCCTTCAGTACTTC. It translates to CSASMGRLFLQYF.

The chain joins TRBV28 to TRBJ2-1; the match to TRBD2 covers 10 bases. V lost 2 bases to trimming and J lost 6 bases; unmatched junction nucleotides: 7. The germline CDR1 and CDR2 sequences are MDHEN and SYDVKM. There are 16 residues in the CDR3. This CDR3 reads CASSLVSSGSVNEQFF. The CDR3 DNA is TGTGCCAGCAGTTTAGTCTCTAGCGGGAGCGTCAATGAGCAGTTCTTC.

The V and J genes are TRBV10-3 and TRBJ2-2; D is uncertain. Per germline, CDR1 ENHRY and CDR2 SYGVKD. The CDR3 loop spans 13 amino acids. Deletions cut 4 bases from V and 10 bases from J, with 13 bases between. The CDR3 DNA is TGTGCCATCAGTGGTTATCAGGCAGAGGAGCTGTTTTTT. Protein: CAISGYQAEELFF.

This clonotype has ten or more counts. The gene calls are TRBV9 and TRBJ2-3; 12 bases are shared with TRBD2. The CDR3 totals 17 residues. Trimming removed 4 bases from V and 2 bases from J; junction bases left unmatched: 8. Germline V CDR1 and CDR2: SGDLS, YYNGEE. CDR3 sequence: CASSPGLAGGVTDTQYF. The CDR3 bases are TGTGCCAGCAGCCCTGGCCTAGCGGGAGGGGTCACAGATACGCAGTATTTT.

The CDR3 nucleotides read TGTGCCAGCAGCCCAGGACTGTGGATGTATGGCTACACCTTC. Translating gives CASSPGLWMYGYTF. The gene calls are TRBV7-2 and TRBJ1-2; no reliable D call. The CDR3 contains 14 residues. Trimming took 5 bases from V and 5 from J, leaving 15 bases between them. Germline V CDR1 and CDR2: SGHTA, FQGNSA.

This clonotype was seen a handful of times. This chain uses TRBV4-2 with TRBJ2-1; tentatively, D is TRBD2 (6 bases). The germline V gene encodes CDR1 LGHNA and CDR2 YNFKEQ. V shed 6 bases and J shed 2 bases, with 17 bases lying between them. The CDR3 sequence is 16 residues long. CDR3 DNA: TGTGCCAGCAGTGGGGGAGGAGGGATCCCCTACAATGAGCAGTTCTTC. This encodes CASSGGGGIPYNEQFF.

The V and J genes are TRBV4-3 and TRBJ2-2; possible D gene TRBD2, 5 bases. The CDR3 covers 15 residues. Germline lookup yields CDR1 LGHNA and CDR2 YSLEER. Trimming shortened V by 4 bases and J by 6 bases, and 15 bases separated the two germline ends. CDR3 sequence: CASSLSTWGAGELFF. The CDR3 DNA reads TGCGCCAGCAGCCTCTCTACCTGGGGAGCCGGGGAGCTGTTTTTT.

The gene calls are TRBV12-3 or TRBV12-4 and TRBJ2-2; D is possibly TRBD2 (6 bases). Trimming removed 3 bases from V and 7 bases from J, with 12 bases in between. There are 14 residues in the CDR3. This CDR3 is CASSFEGRNGELFF. In DNA, the CDR3 is TGTGCCAGCAGTTTCGAAGGGAGGAACGGGGAGCTGTTTTTT.

The chain has TRBV6-2 or TRBV6-3 and TRBJ2-7; D is unclear. The CDR3 spans 16 residues. V was trimmed by 4 bases and J by 1 base, leaving 17 bases between them. Germline V gene data show CDR1 as MNHEY and CDR2 as SVGEGT. CDR3 region: CASSSPGRQISYEQYF. The CDR3 DNA follows: TGTGCCAGCAGTTCCCCCGGCCGGCAGATATCCTACGAGCAGTACTTC.

V is TRBV7-9 and J is TRBJ2-4; unclear D gene. The germline V gene has CDR1 SEHNR and CDR2 FQNEAQ (reference sequence). V shed 5 bases and J shed 0 bases, with 17 bases lying between them. CDR3 length equals 17 residues. The CDR3 DNA reads as TGTGCCAGCAGCCCATCTGCGATACGTCGAGCCAAAAACATTCAGTACTTC. Translated, it gives CASSPSAIRRAKNIQYF.

The rearrangement links TRBV12-3 or TRBV12-4 to TRBJ2-1, with D perhaps TRBD1 or TRBD2 (5 bases each). The CDR3 loop spans 14 amino acids. V was clipped by 7 bases and J by 9 bases, with 19 bases between them. Written as DNA, the CDR3 is TGTGCCAGCACCATCCATGGCGAGAGGGGTGAGCAGTTCTTC. Translating gives CASTIHGERGEQFF.

This clonotype was counted a few times. The chain recombines TRBV4-1 with TRBJ2-1; D is ambiguous. V lost 0 bases and J 0 bases, leaving 9 bases between the germline ends. Germline values: CDR1 MGHRA, CDR2 YSYEKL. CDR3 length equals 16 residues. The CDR3 reads CASSQEVTSSYNEQFF. The CDR3 region has the DNA TGCGCCAGCAGCCAAGAGGTGACGTCCTCCTACAATGAGCAGTTCTTC.

This clonotype occurred a few times. The gene calls are TRBV12-3 or TRBV12-4 and TRBJ2-3; no firm D call. The V gene lost 5 bases and the J gene lost 0 bases, with 12 bases spanning the gap. The CDR3 loop spans 15 amino acids. The CDR3 nucleotides are TGTGCCAGCAGTGGCTACCTAACGAGCACAGATACGCAGTATTTT. It codes for CASSGYLTSTDTQYF.

This clonotype occurred a few times. The V call is TRBV2, the J call TRBJ2-1; D is undetermined. This CDR3 region has 15 residues. With 2 bases removed from V and 0 bases from J, the gap between germline ends came to 8 bases. Germline-derived CDR1 and CDR2 are SNHLY and FYNNEI. The CDR3 sequence is CASSETSSSYNEQFF. CDR3 coding DNA: TGTGCCAGCAGTGAAACGTCGAGCTCCTACAATGAGCAGTTCTTC.

The genes are TRBV20-1 and TRBJ2-4, with TRBD1 matching over 9 bases. The V and J ends lost 5 bases and 2 bases, in that order; junction bases with no gene match: 7. There are 15 residues in the CDR3. The germline V gene has CDR1 DFQATT and CDR2 SNEGSKA (reference sequence). CDR3 region: CSAGLQGATKNIQYF. The CDR3 coding sequence is TGCAGTGCTGGGTTACAGGGGGCGACCAAAAACATTCAGTACTTC.